The clone carrying this TCR beta chain is a singleton in its sample. The antigen is not known. With 3 bases removed from V and 3 bases from J, the gap between germline ends came to 15 bases. This CDR3 is built from 15 residues. Germline CDR1 is MGHRA and CDR2 is YSYEKL. This entry belongs to a study of shared clonotypes between healthy human individuals. Turning to the study itself: Researchers assigned three CD4 naive, three CD4 memory, two CD8 naive and one CD8 memory plate to each donor. Study-wide results and limits: Non-shared clonotypes had lower generation probabilities than those shared by all four donors. The diversity represented, both genetic and in exposure history, was limited by few donors.

Terminally differentiated effector memory CD45RA+ cells were left out of the naive CD8 fraction, which was CD45RO-negative and positively selected for CCR7. Profiling relied on immunoSEQ multiplex PCR, and the TCRdb table lists in-frame clones only, not all of them. This table holds 1.5 million to 2.5 million clones, approximately 94% found once. This clonotype originated in a man in his late teens or twenties in good health. Sequenced sample: naive CD8+ T cells sorted from blood. The chain links TRBV4-1 to TRBJ2-7, with a weak D call TRBD1 (6 bases). In DNA, the CDR3 is TGCGCCAGCAGCCATGAACAGGGTAATTACTACGAGCAGTACTTC. Protein product: CASSHEQGNYYEQYF.